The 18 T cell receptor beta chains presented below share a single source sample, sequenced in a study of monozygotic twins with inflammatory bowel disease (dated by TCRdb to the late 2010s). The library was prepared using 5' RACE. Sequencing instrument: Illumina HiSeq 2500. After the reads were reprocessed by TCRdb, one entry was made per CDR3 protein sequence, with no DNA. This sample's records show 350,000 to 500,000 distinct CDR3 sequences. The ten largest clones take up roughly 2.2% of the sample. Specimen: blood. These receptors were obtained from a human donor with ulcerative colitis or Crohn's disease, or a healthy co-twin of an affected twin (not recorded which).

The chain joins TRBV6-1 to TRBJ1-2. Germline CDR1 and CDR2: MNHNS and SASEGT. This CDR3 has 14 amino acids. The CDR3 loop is CASGNTHQSYGYTF.

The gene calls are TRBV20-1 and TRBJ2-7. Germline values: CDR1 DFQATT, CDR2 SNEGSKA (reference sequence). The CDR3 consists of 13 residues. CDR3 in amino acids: CSARALHSYEQYF.

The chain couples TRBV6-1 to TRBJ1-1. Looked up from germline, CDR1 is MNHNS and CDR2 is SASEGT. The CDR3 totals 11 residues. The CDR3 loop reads CASSEAIQAFF.

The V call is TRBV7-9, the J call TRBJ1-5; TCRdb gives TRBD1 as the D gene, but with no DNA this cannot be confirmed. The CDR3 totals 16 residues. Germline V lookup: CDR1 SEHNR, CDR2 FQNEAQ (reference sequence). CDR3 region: CASSTSGTGAGQPQHF.

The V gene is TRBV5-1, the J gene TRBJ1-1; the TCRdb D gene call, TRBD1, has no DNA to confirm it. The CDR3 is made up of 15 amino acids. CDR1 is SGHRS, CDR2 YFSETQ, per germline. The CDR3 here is CASSVSREVNTEAFF. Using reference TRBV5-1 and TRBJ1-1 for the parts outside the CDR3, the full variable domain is KAGVTQTPRYLIKTRGQQVTLSCSPISGHRSVSWYQQTPGQGLQFLFEYFSETQRNKGNFPGRFSGRQFSNSRSEMNVSTLELGDSALYLCASSVSREVNTEAFFGQGTRLTVV.

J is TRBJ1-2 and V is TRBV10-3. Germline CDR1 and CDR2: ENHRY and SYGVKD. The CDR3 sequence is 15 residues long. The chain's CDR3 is CAIQSWGGQSYGYTF.

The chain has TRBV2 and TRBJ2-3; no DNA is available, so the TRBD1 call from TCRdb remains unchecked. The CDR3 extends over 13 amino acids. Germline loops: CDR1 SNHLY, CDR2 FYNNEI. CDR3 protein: CASLDRATLWGYF.

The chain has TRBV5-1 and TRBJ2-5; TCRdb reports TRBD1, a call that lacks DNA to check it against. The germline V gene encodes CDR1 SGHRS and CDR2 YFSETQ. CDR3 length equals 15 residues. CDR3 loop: CASSWQGDGRETQYF.

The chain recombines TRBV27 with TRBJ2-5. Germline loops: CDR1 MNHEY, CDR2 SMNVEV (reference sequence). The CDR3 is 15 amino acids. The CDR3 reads CASSLIEGGKETQYF.

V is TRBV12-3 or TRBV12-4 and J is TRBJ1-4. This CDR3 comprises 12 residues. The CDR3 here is CASGPAFEKLFF.

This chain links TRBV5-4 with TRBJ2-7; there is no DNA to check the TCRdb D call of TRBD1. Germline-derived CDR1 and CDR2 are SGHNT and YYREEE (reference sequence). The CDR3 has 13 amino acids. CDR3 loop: CASSWAGGYEQYF.

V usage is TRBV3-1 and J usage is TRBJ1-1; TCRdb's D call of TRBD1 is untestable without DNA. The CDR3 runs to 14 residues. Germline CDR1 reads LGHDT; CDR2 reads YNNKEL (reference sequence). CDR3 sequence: CASSPSGRKTEAFF.

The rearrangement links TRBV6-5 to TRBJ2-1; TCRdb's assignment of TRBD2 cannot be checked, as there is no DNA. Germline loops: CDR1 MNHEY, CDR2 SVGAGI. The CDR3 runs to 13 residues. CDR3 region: CASGQRGYNEQFF.

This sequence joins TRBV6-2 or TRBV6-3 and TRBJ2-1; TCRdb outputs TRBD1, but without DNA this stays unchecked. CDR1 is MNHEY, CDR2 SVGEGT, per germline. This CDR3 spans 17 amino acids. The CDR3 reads CASTLQDLSLGYNEQFF.

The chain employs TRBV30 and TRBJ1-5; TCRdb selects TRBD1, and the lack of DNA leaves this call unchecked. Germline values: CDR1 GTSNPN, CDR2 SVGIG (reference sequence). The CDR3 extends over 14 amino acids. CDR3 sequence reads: CAWTGVNSNQPQHF.

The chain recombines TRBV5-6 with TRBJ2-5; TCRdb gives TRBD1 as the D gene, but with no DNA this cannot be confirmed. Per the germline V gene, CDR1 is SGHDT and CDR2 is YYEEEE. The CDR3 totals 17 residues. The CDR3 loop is CASSSPRERGAGETQYF.

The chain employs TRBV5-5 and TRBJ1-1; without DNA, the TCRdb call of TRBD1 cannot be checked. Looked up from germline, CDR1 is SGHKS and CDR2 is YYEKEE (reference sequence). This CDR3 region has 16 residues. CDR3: CASSFLTGTFNTEAFF.

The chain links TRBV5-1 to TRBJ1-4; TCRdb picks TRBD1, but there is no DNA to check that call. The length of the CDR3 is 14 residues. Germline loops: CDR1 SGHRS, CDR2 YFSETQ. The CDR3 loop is CASSLEGSGEKLFF.